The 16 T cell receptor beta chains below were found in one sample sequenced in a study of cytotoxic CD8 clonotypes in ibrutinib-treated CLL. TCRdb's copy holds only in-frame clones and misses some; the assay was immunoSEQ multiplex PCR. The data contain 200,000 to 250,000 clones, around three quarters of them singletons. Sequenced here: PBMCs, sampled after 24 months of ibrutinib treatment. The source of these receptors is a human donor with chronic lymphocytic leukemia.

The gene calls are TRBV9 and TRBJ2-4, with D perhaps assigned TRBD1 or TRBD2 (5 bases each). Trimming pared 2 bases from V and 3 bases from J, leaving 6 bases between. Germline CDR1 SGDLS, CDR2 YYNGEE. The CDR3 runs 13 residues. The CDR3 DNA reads TGTGCCAGCAGCGTTGGGGGCAAAAACATTCAGTACTTC. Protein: CASSVGGKNIQYF.

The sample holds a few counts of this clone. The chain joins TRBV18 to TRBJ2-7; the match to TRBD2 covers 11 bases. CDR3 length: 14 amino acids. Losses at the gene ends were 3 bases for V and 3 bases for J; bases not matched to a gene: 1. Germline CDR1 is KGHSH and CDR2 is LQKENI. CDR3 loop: CASSPGLAVYEQYF. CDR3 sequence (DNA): TGTGCCAGCTCACCGGGACTAGCGGTCTACGAGCAGTACTTC.

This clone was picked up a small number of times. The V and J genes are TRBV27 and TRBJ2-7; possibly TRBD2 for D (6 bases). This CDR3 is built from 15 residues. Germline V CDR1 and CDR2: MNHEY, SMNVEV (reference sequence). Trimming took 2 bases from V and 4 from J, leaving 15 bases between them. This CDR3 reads CASSLMGGARYEQYF. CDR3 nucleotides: TGTGCCAGCAGTTTAATGGGGGGTGCTCGGTACGAGCAGTACTTC.

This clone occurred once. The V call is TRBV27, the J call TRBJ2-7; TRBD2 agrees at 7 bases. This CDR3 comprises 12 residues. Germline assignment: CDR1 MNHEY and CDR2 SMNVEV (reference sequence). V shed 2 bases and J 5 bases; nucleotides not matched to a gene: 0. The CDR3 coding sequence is TGTGCCAGCAGTTTAGCGGGAGACGAGCAGTACTTC. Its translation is CASSLAGDEQYF.

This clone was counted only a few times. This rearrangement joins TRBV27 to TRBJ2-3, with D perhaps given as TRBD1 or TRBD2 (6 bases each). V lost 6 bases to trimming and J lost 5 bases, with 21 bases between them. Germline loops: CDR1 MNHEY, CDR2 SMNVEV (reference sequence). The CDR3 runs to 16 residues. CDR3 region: CASRLEFGGAVDTQYF. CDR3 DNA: TGTGCCAGCAGACTAGAATTCGGGGGCGCTGTAGATACGCAGTATTTT.

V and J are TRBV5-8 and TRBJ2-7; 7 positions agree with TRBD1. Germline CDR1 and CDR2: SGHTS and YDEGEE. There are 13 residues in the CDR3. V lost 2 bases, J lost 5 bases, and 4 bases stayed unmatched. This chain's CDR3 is CASSLQGSHEQYF. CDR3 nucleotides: TGTGCCAGCAGCTTACAGGGGTCCCACGAGCAGTACTTC. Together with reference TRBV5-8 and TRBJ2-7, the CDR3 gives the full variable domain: EAGVTQSPTHLIKTRGQQATLRCSPISGHTSVYWYQQALGLGLQFLLWYDEGEERNRGNFPPRFSGRQFPNYSSELNVNALELEDSALYLCASSLQGSHEQYFGPGTRLTVT.

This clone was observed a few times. The CDR3 DNA reads TGTGCCAGCAGCCGGACTAGCGGGAGGCAGTACGAGCAGTACTTC. Translation: CASSRTSGRQYEQYF. The chain combines TRBV27 with TRBJ2-7; 14 bases line up with TRBD2. Germline assignment: CDR1 MNHEY and CDR2 SMNVEV (reference sequence). The CDR3 is made up of 15 amino acids. The V and J ends lost 6 bases and 4 bases, in that order; junction bases with no gene match: 5.

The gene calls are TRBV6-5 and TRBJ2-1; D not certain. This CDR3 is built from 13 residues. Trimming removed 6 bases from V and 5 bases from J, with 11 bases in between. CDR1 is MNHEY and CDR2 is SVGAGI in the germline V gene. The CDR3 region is CASSYTLDNEQFF. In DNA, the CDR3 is TGTGCCAGCAGCTACACACTTGACAATGAGCAGTTCTTC.

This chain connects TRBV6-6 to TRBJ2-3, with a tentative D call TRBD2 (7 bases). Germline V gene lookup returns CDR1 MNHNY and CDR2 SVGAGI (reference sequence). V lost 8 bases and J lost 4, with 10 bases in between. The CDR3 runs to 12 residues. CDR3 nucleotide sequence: TGTGCCAGCGGGGGGGGCGCAGATACGCAGTATTTT. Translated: CASGGGADTQYF.

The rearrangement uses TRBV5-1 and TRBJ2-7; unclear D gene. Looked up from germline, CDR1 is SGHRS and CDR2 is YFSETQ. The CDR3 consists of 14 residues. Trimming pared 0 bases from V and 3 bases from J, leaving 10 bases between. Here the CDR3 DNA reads TGCGCCAGCAGCTTGGACGACGCAAGCTACGAGCAGTACTTC. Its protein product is CASSLDDASYEQYF.

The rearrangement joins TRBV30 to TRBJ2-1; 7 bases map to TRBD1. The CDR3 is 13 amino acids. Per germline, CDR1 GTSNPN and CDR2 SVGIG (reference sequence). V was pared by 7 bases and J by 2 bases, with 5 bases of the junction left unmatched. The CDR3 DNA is TGTGCCTCCCCGGGACAGACCTACAATGAGCAGTTCTTC. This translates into CASPGQTYNEQFF.

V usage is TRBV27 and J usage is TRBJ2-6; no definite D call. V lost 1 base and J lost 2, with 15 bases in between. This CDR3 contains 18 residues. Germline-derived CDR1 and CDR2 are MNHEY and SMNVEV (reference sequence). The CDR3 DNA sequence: TGTGCCAGCAGTTTATGGTCCCTAGAAACAACTGGGGCCAACGTCCTGACTTTC. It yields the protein CASSLWSLETTGANVLTF.

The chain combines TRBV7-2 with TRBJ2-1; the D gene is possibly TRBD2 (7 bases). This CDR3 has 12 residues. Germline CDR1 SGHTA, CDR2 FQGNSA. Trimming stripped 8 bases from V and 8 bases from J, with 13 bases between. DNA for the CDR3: TGTGCCAGCTCCAGAGGGGGGGATGAGCAGTTCTTC. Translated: CASSRGGDEQFF.

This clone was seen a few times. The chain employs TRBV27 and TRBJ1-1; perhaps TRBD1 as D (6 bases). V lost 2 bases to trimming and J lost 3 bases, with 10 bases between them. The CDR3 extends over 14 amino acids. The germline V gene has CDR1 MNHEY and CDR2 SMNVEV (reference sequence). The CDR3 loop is CASSLNRADTEAFF. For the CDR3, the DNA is TGTGCCAGCAGTTTAAACAGGGCGGACACTGAAGCTTTCTTT.

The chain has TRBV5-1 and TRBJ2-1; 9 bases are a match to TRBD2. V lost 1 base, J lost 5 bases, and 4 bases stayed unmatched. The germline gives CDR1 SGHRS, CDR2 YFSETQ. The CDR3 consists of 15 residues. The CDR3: CASSLSLAGNNEQFF. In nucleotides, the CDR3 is TGCGCCAGCAGCTTGAGCCTAGCGGGAAACAATGAGCAGTTCTTC.

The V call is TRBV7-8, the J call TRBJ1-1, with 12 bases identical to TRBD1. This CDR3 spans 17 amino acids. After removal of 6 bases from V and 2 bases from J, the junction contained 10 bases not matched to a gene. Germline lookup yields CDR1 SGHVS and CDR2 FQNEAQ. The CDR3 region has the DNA TGTGCCAGCAGTCCGCCGGGACAGGGGGCCTTCAACACTGAAGCTTTCTTT. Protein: CASSPPGQGAFNTEAFF.